These T cell receptor beta chains were read from a single sample in a study of cytomegalovirus exposure and HLA in healthy donors. The repertoire was sequenced with immunoSEQ multiplex PCR; TCRdb's copy has only in-frame clones and lacks some. The data contain approximately 160,000 clones, around four fifths of them singletons. The sequenced sample was PBMCs. All receptors come from a male donor in good health and CMV-seropositive. Both conserved end residues are part of each CDR3. A D gene is named only where the DNA matches it firmly.

>TRBD1|TRBJ2-1|TRBV5-4
CASQGQINNEQFF
>.|TRBJ1-5|TRBV7-2
CASSSGQPNQPQHF
>TRBD2|TRBJ2-6|TRBV7-2
CASSPQAGGPGANVLTF
>.|TRBJ2-7|TRBV15
CATSRAPPDSTYEQYF
>.|TRBJ1-2|TRBV2
CASSDSSQRGNYGYTF
>.|TRBJ1-1|TRBV14
CASSQNIATEAFF
>.|TRBJ2-3|TRBV2
CASSEYITDTQYF
>.|TRBJ1-2|TRBV30
CAWNEATYGYTF
>TRBD1|TRBJ1-4|TRBV27
CASSWNRGPGEKLFF
>TRBD1|TRBJ1-1|TRBV7-9
CASSLADRATEAFF
>TRBD1|TRBJ1-1|TRBV19
CASSTLTGVNTEAFF
>TRBD2|TRBJ2-7|TRBV14
CASSQDRLAGGFTYEQYF
>.|TRBJ2-5|TRBV5-1
CASSPRGLGETQYF
>.|TRBJ2-7|TRBV7-9
CASSPSLGAFYEQYF
>.|TRBJ1-5|TRBV10-3
CAITDTANQPQHF
>.|TRBJ2-3|TRBV11-3
CASSPQGPTDTQYF
>.|TRBJ1-2|TRBV9
CASSDGRWDGYTF
>.|TRBJ2-1|TRBV19
CASSILASDNEQFF
>TRBD1|TRBJ1-4|TRBV18
CASSSQGTNEKLFF
>.|TRBJ1-1|TRBV5-4
CASSLGGTTEAFF
>.|TRBJ2-7|TRBV6-1
CASSEEGEPYYEQYF
>.|TRBJ1-2|TRBV6-5
CASRADSSYGYTF
>.|TRBJ2-3|TRBV9
CASSLGGATDTQYF
>.|TRBJ1-5|TRBV19
CASSMKQGLRKQPQHF
>TRBD1|TRBJ2-3|TRBV27
CASSSTGIADTQYF
>TRBD1|TRBJ2-7|TRBV7-6
CASSLGDRAVREQYF
>.|.|TRBV6-1
CASRTDTGNSYEQYF
>.|TRBJ1-5|TRBV4-3
CASSQVHFGGGQPQHF
>TRBD2|TRBJ2-3|TRBV10-3
CAISESASGGIDTQYF
>TRBD1|TRBJ2-1|TRBV5-8
CASSLAPWGWDSEDNEQFF
>.|TRBJ1-4|TRBV19
CASSIEAGQKLFF
>TRBD1|TRBJ1-1|TRBV6-6
CASSYWTGLNTEAFF
>.|TRBJ1-1|TRBV5-1
CASSLGTVGVEAFF
>.|TRBJ1-2|TRBV7-9
CASSLTAGGRGYTF
>.|TRBJ2-1|TRBV7-3
CASSLTPGLLPPSRDEQFF
>.|TRBJ2-5|TRBV10-1
CASSPGGQETQYF
>TRBD1|TRBJ1-2|TRBV7-9
CSSSLGQGAHYGYTF
>.|TRBJ2-1|TRBV7-9
CASSSYHGSSYNEQFF
>.|TRBJ1-1|TRBV5-5
CASSWGGNTEAFF
>.|TRBJ2-2|TRBV27
CASKRTIPANTGELFF
>TRBD1|TRBJ1-5|TRBV7-9
CASSPQGADQPQHF
>.|TRBJ1-4|TRBV14
CASSRSREKLFF